The rows below give T cell receptor beta chains drawn from one sample of a study of T cells in Graves' hyperthyroidism and ophthalmopathy. TCRdb passed the multiplex PCR reads through MiXCR, listing each CDR3 protein once. The sample includes about 400,000 distinct CDR3 sequences, about an eighth of them seen just once. Sequenced material: blood. These receptors were obtained from a man aged 50-59 years with Graves' ophthalmopathy. CDR3s include the opening cysteine and the closing phenylalanine or tryptophan. The D gene is left open where the match is weak. Clone size is stated in some rows and not others, as once, few, many or a class when expanded.

TRBJ2-1	many	TRBV18	.	CASSPVRGNNEQFF	TGTGCCAGCTCACCTGTTCGGGGAAACAATGAGCAGTTCTTC
TRBJ1-1	many	TRBV2	TRBD1	CASSELVRGTEAFF	TGTGCCAGCAGTGAATTGGTCAGGGGGACTGAAGCTTTCTTT
TRBJ2-7	.	TRBV5-6	TRBD2	CASSLGLADEQYF	TGTGCCAGCAGCTTGGGACTAGCGGACGAGCAGTACTTC
TRBJ2-1	many	TRBV5-1	.	CASSLKGPNNEQFF	TGCGCCAGCAGCTTGAAGGGTCCCAACAATGAGCAGTTCTTC
TRBJ2-7	few	TRBV5-5	.	CASSWDTLQSYEQYF	TGTGCCAGCAGCTGGGACACACTACAATCCTACGAGCAGTACTTC
TRBJ1-1	.	TRBV7-9	TRBD1	CASSLGTGREAFF	TGTGCCAGCAGCTTAGGGACAGGCCGTGAAGCTTTCTTT
TRBJ2-2	.	TRBV2	.	CASSAAGQQTGELFF	TGTGCCAGCAGCGCCGCTGGACAGCAGACCGGGGAGCTGTTTTTT
TRBJ2-5	many	TRBV20-1	TRBD2	CSAAGAGQETQYF	TGCAGTGCTGCCGGAGCGGGACAAGAGACCCAGTACTTC
TRBJ2-5	many	TRBV7-3	.	CASSLNPPGWGNPTQYF	TGTGCCAGCAGCTTAAACCCCCCCGGGTGGGGCAACCCGACCCAGTACTTC
TRBJ2-5	many	TRBV20-1	.	CSASRQGKLETQYF	TGCAGTGCTAGCCGGCAGGGTAAATTAGAGACCCAGTACTTC
TRBJ2-1	many	TRBV7-3	TRBD1	CASSLCFRTGNNEQFF	TGTGCCAGCAGCTTATGCTTCAGGACAGGAAACAATGAGCAGTTCTTC
TRBJ1-2	few	TRBV12-3/TRBV12-4	.	CASSPTGYYGYTF	TGTGCCAGCAGCCCCACAGGGTACTATGGCTACACCTTC
TRBJ2-3	many	TRBV12-3/TRBV12-4	.	CASSYMDTQYF	TGTGCCAGCAGTTATATGGATACGCAGTATTTT
TRBJ1-5	few	TRBV28	.	CASSSPGKVQPQHF	TGTGCCAGCAGTAGCCCAGGGAAGGTTCAGCCCCAGCATTTT
TRBJ2-7	few	TRBV9	TRBD1	CASSVEDRLSYEQYF	TGTGCCAGCAGCGTAGAGGACAGGCTCTCCTACGAGCAGTACTTC
TRBJ1-5	few	TRBV10-3	.	CAIGDSAGVGQPQHF	TGTGCCATCGGGGATTCGGCAGGGGTCGGTCAGCCCCAGCATTTT
TRBJ2-2	many	TRBV2	TRBD2	CASAEQRELTGELFF	TGTGCCAGCGCGGAACAGCGGGAACTCACCGGGGAGCTGTTTTTT
TRBJ2-7	many	TRBV11-2	TRBD2	CASSSRTSGREQYF	TGTGCCAGCAGCTCCCGGACTAGCGGGAGGGAGCAGTACTTC
TRBJ1-4	few	TRBV5-1	TRBD1	CASSLSQGGEKLFF	TGCGCCAGCAGCTTGAGCCAGGGGGGTGAAAAACTGTTTTTT
TRBJ2-7	many	TRBV18	TRBD1	CASSPGQGPYEQYF	TGTGCCAGCTCACCGGGACAGGGACCCTACGAGCAGTACTTC
TRBJ1-6	many	TRBV30	.	CAWSEQTNSPLHF	TGTGCCTGGAGTGAACAGACTAATTCACCCCTCCACTTT
TRBJ2-7	many	TRBV6-1	.	CASSELGRTHYEQYF	TGTGCCAGCAGTGAATTGGGGCGGACTCACTACGAGCAGTACTTC
TRBJ2-7	many	TRBV5-1	.	CASSSANLGEQYF	TGCGCCAGCAGCTCGGCCAACTTGGGGGAGCAGTACTTC
TRBJ2-3	many	TRBV20-1	.	CSARDWGTDTQYF	TGCAGTGCTAGAGATTGGGGGACAGATACGCAGTATTTT
TRBJ1-2	few	TRBV19	.	CASSIVSGRGRSGYTF	TGTGCCAGTAGTATAGTGTCCGGACGGGGGCGAAGTGGCTACACCTTC
TRBJ2-1	.	TRBV24-1	.	CATSDFETSSYNEQFF	TGTGCCACCAGTGATTTCGAGACTAGCTCCTACAATGAGCAGTTCTTC